This is a list of T cell receptor beta chains from one sample in a study of cytomegalovirus exposure and HLA in healthy donors. Repertoires were generated with immunoSEQ multiplex PCR, while TCRdb's copy carries only in-frame clones and drops some. The table lists 150,000 to 180,000 clones, about four fifths of them singletons. Source material: PBMCs. Receptors originate from a man between 18 and 29 years old in good health and CMV-seronegative. CDR3s include the opening cysteine and the closing phenylalanine or tryptophan. The D gene is left open where the match is weak.

V	J	D	DNA	CDR3
TRBV10-3	TRBJ2-3	TRBD2	TGTGCCATCAGTGAAACTAGCGGCACAGATACGCAGTATTTT	CAISETSGTDTQYF
TRBV6-5	TRBJ1-2	.	TGTGCCAGCAGTTACGGCGGGAGTGTTAACTATGGCTACACCTTC	CASSYGGSVNYGYTF
TRBV7-7	TRBJ2-7	.	TGTGCTAGCAGTCTTCAGTACGAGCAGTACTTC	CASSLQYEQYF
TRBV7-6	TRBJ2-3	TRBD2	TGTGCCTGCGGACGGCTAGCGGGGGGCACAGATACGCAGTATTTT	CACGRLAGGTDTQYF
TRBV5-4	TRBJ1-2	.	TGTGCCAGCAGCTTGGGCGGGGGGGGGCCACCAACCGCTTACACCTTC	CASSLGGGGPPTAYTF
TRBV18	TRBJ1-1	.	TGTGCCAGCTCACCCAGACAGGCAGACATGAACACTGAAGCTTTCTTT	CASSPRQADMNTEAFF
TRBV5-1	TRBJ2-1	TRBD2	TGCGCCACGGGGGGGACTAGCGGTTACAATGAGCAGTTCTTC	CATGGTSGYNEQFF
TRBV28	TRBJ2-1	TRBD1	TGTGCCAGCAGTTTATATGGTCAGGGGGCGAGGAATGAGCAGTTCTTC	CASSLYGQGARNEQFF
TRBV6-1	TRBJ2-7	TRBD1	TGTGCCAGCAGCACACAGGGGTACTACGAGCAGTACTTC	CASSTQGYYEQYF
TRBV7-6	TRBJ1-2	.	TGTGCCAGCAGCTCACGGGGGGGGAACGACTATGGCTACACCTTC	CASSSRGGNDYGYTF
TRBV9	TRBJ2-3	TRBD1	TGTGCCAGCACCCTCAGCGGGACAGGGGCCCCTAGCACAGATACGCAGTATTTT	CASTLSGTGAPSTDTQYF